A single sample is the source of the 2 T cell receptor beta chains below, sequenced in a study of vaccination and CD4 T cells after COVID-19. The Oncomine TCR Beta short-read assay sequenced DNA from cultured CD4+ T cells. TCRdb re-derived calls from the PCR reads in MiXCR, one entry per CDR3 protein. The sample shows roughly 11,000 distinct CDR3 sequences, 53% of them seen only once. Treatment: approximately nine-day PBMC culture with coronavirus spike peptide pools or control peptides (ViraFEST assay). These TCRs are of unknown antigen specificity. The sequenced sample was CD4+ T cells from blood, cultured in vitro. These TCRs come from a human donor who had recovered from COVID-19.

The chain recombines TRBV11-2 with TRBJ2-3; 7 bases fit TRBD1. V lost 2 bases to trimming and J lost 2 bases; unmatched junction nucleotides: 10. Per germline, CDR1 SGHAT and CDR2 FQNNGV. The CDR3 extends over 17 amino acids. The CDR3 protein is CASSLTRGTEYTDTQYF. CDR3 nucleotide sequence: TGTGCCAGCAGCTTAACTAGGGGGACAGAGTACACAGATACGCAGTATTTT.

This clonotype showed up just once. The chain carries TRBV19 and TRBJ1-1; D unclear. This CDR3 contains 12 residues. V was cut by 6 bases and J by 1 base, with 6 bases left in between. Per germline, CDR1 LNHDA and CDR2 SQIVND (reference sequence). CDR3 region: CASSDENTEAFF. In nucleotides, the CDR3 is TGTGCCAGTAGCGATGAGAACACTGAAGCTTTCTTT.